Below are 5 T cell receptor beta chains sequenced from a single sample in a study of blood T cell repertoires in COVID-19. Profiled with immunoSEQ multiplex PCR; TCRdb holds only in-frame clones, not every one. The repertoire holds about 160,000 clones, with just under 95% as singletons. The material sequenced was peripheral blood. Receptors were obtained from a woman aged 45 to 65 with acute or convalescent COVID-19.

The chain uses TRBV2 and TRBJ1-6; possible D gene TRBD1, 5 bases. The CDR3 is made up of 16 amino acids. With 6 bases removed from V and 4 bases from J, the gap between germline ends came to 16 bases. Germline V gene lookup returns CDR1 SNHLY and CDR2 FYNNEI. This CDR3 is CASSRDSLGYNSPLHF. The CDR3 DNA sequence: TGTGCCAGCAGCCGCGACAGTCTTGGATATAATTCACCCCTCCACTTT.

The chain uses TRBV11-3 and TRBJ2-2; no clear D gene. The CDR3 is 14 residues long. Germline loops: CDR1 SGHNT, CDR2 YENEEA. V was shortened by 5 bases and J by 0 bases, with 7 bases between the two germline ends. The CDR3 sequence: CASSESPNTGELFF. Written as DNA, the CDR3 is TGTGCCAGCAGCGAAAGCCCGAACACCGGGGAGCTGTTTTTT.

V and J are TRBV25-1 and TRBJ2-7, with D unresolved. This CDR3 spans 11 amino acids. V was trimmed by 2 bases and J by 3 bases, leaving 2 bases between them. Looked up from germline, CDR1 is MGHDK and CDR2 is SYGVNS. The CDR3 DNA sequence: TGTGCCAGCAGTGAACACTACGAGCAGTACTTC. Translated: CASSEHYEQYF.

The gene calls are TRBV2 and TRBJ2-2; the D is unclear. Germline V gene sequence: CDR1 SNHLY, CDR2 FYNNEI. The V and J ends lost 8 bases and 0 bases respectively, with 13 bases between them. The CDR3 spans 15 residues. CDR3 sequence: CASSQTPANTGELFF. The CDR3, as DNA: TGTGCCAGCTCCCAGACACCCGCGAACACCGGGGAGCTGTTTTTT. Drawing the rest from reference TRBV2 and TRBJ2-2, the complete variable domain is EPEVTQTPSHQVTQMGQEVILRCVPISNHLYFYWYRQILGQKVEFLVSFYNNEISEKSEIFDDQFSVERPDGSNFTLKIRSTKLEDSAMYFCASSQTPANTGELFFGEGSRLTVL.

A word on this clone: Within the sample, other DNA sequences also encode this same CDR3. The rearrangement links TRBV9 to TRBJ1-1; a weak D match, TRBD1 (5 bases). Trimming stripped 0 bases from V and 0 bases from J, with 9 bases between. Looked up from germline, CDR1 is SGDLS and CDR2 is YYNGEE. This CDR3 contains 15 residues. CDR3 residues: CASSVGDRMNTEAFF. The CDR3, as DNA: TGTGCCAGCAGCGTAGGTGACAGAATGAACACTGAAGCTTTCTTT.